The 9 T cell receptor beta chains below all came from one sample that was sequenced in a study of blood T cell repertoires in COVID-19. Assay: immunoSEQ multiplex PCR; the TCRdb copy retains only in-frame clones and omits some. In the table there are about 75,000 clones, approximately 79% of which are singletons. The sample comprised peripheral blood. The receptors were sampled from a human donor with acute or convalescent COVID-19. The donor label of this sample is uncertain.

The chain has TRBV30 and TRBJ2-1, with 9 bases identical to TRBD2. V lost 4 bases and J lost 8; bases outside the gene matches: 6. The CDR3 contains 13 residues. Germline CDR1 and CDR2: GTSNPN and SVGIG (reference sequence). The CDR3: CAWTSGNLYEQFF. The DNA of the CDR3 is TGTGCCTGGACTAGCGGGAACCTATATGAGCAGTTCTTC.

The genes are TRBV7-8 and TRBJ2-3; a weak D match, TRBD2 (5 bases). The CDR3 runs to 15 residues. Germline V lookup: CDR1 SGHVS, CDR2 FQNEAQ. The germline V and J ends were trimmed by 5 bases and 4 bases, with 16 bases remaining between them. CDR3 protein: CASSQMLASSDTQYF. The CDR3 bases are TGTGCCAGCAGCCAAATGTTGGCTAGCTCAGATACGCAGTATTTT.

This rearrangement joins TRBV9 to TRBJ2-3; 7 nucleotides agree with TRBD2. CDR3 length equals 13 residues. CDR1 SGDLS and CDR2 YYNGEE come from the germline V gene. Trimming cost V 4 bases and J 5 bases; bases outside gene matches: 4. DNA of the CDR3: TGTGCCAGCAGCCCCCGGGGGGAAGATACGCAGTATTTT. Protein: CASSPRGEDTQYF.

The V gene is TRBV12-3 or TRBV12-4, the J gene TRBJ1-1, with unresolved D. The CDR3 is 12 residues long. V was pared by 8 bases and J by 7 bases, with 14 bases between. The CDR3 region has the DNA TGTGCCAGCCGCTTAGGAGCCCTTGAAGCTTTCTTT. Amino acid sequence: CASRLGALEAFF.

This rearrangement joins TRBV2 to TRBJ2-5; perhaps TRBD2 as D (6 bases). Per germline, CDR1 SNHLY and CDR2 FYNNEI. The CDR3 extends over 15 amino acids. V dropped 7 bases and J dropped 5 bases, with 20 bases sitting between them. This CDR3 is CASTRTVSGAETQYF. CDR3 DNA sequence: TGTGCCAGCACCCGCACTGTTAGCGGTGCTGAGACCCAGTACTTC.

The rearrangement links TRBV7-2 to TRBJ2-7; 7 nucleotides match TRBD1. Unmatched junction bases numbered 5, after V lost 3 bases and J lost 0 bases. This CDR3 is built from 15 residues. Per the germline V gene, CDR1 is SGHTA and CDR2 is FQGNSA. CDR3 nucleotides: TGTGCCAGCAGCTTGGGGACAGCCCCCTCCTACGAGCAGTACTTC. Its protein is CASSLGTAPSYEQYF.

The V gene is TRBV9, the J gene TRBJ2-1, with D possibly TRBD1 on 6 matching bases. The germline V and J ends were trimmed by 4 bases and 7 bases, with 15 bases remaining between them. This CDR3 is 14 amino acids long. Germline V lookup: CDR1 SGDLS, CDR2 YYNGEE. CDR3 loop: CASSTGTRGNEQFF. The CDR3, as DNA: TGTGCCAGCAGCACCGGGACAAGGGGTAATGAGCAGTTCTTC.

The chain carries TRBV10-3 and TRBJ1-6; a weak D match, TRBD1 (6 bases). V lost 6 bases and J 13 bases, leaving 19 bases between the germline ends. Per the germline V gene, CDR1 is ENHRY and CDR2 is SYGVKD. The CDR3 totals 14 residues. DNA of the CDR3: TGTGCCATCAGCAGCCGGGACCAGGGGACGCCCCTCCACTTT. This translates into CAISSRDQGTPLHF.

The CDR3 reads CASNPNRAGNSPLHF. Here the CDR3 DNA reads TGTGCCAGCAATCCCAACAGGGCAGGGAATTCACCCCTCCACTTT. This sequence joins TRBV27 and TRBJ1-6, with D possibly being TRBD1 (6 bases). This CDR3 contains 15 residues. V was clipped by 7 bases and J by 7 bases, with 17 bases between them. CDR1 is MNHEY and CDR2 is SMNVEV in the germline V gene (reference sequence).